This T cell receptor (beta chain) was sequenced for a study of cytomegalovirus exposure and HLA in healthy donors. Primers for the PCR totalled 60 Vbeta and 13 Jbeta. This table comes from immunoSEQ multiplex PCR, and its TCRdb copy is limited to in-frame clones, with some not included. The data hold about 100,000 clones, with approximately 76% observed a single time. The sequencing input was PBMCs. This clonotype was sampled from a man between 40 and 49 years old in good health and CMV-seropositive.

DNA of the CDR3: TGTGCCAGCAGTTACGACGCGGGAGGGATCTACAATGAGCAGTTCTTC. It is translated as CASSYDAGGIYNEQFF. The J gene is TRBJ2-1, the V gene TRBV6-6, with 9 bases identical to TRBD2. CDR3 size: 16 residues. J was trimmed by 3 bases and V by 2 bases; bases with no gene match: 5. Germline-derived CDR1 and CDR2 are MNHNY and SVGAGI (reference sequence).